Below, 10 T cell receptor beta chains from the same sample are listed, as sequenced in a study of PD-1 blockade in classical Hodgkin lymphoma. The data were produced by immunoSEQ multiplex PCR, yet TCRdb's version contains in-frame clones alone and is incomplete. The sample has around 16,000 clones, about three quarters seen once. The time point was: cycle 4 day 1 (C4D1), after more than five weeks of nivolumab. All the patients suffered relapse after autologous stem cell transplantation, and brentuximab vedotin exposure differed. Thawed PBMCs yielded CD4+ T cells through magnetic negative selection. The starting material was CD4+ T cells from blood, obtained before the fourth cycle of nivolumab. These receptor sequences come from a human donor with classical Hodgkin lymphoma.

This chain uses TRBV5-4 with TRBJ2-5; TRBD2 might be the D (6 bases). Germline CDR1 is SGHNT and CDR2 is YYREEE (reference sequence). V was clipped by 4 bases and J by 5 bases, with 9 bases between them. The CDR3 consists of 12 residues. Written as DNA, the CDR3 is TGTGCCAGCAGCCTAAGCGGGGAGACCCAGTACTTC. This sequence encodes CASSLSGETQYF.

The rearrangement uses TRBV5-1 and TRBJ2-1; the match to TRBD2 covers 10 bases. The CDR3 is made up of 16 amino acids. J was trimmed by 4 bases and V by 0 bases; bases with no gene match: 4. Germline assignment: CDR1 SGHRS and CDR2 YFSETQ. CDR3 region: CASSLGTSGEYNEQFF. In nucleotides, the CDR3 is TGCGCCAGCAGCTTGGGGACTAGCGGAGAATACAATGAGCAGTTCTTC.

The chain is built from TRBV5-1 and TRBJ1-1, with a tentative D call TRBD1 (6 bases). Germline lookup yields CDR1 SGHRS and CDR2 YFSETQ. Between the trimmed V and J ends, which lost 0 bases and 3 bases, there was a span of 18 bases. CDR3 size: 17 residues. The chain's CDR3 is CASSLGDTKGLHTEAFF. The CDR3 DNA reads TGCGCCAGCAGCTTGGGGGACACGAAGGGTCTACACACTGAAGCTTTCTTT.

This rearrangement joins TRBV5-1 to TRBJ2-3; 9 bases are shared with TRBD2. V was pared by 0 bases and J by 6 bases, with 8 bases of the junction left unmatched. The CDR3 sequence is 16 residues long. Germline V gene data show CDR1 as SGHRS and CDR2 as YFSETQ. CDR3 sequence reads: CASSLGGSGSGDTQYF. CDR3 DNA: TGCGCCAGCAGCTTGGGTGGTAGCGGGAGCGGCGATACGCAGTATTTT. Full variable domain (rest looked up from reference TRBV5-1 and TRBJ2-3): KAGVTQTPRYLIKTRGQQVTLSCSPISGHRSVSWYQQTPGQGLQFLFEYFSETQRNKGNFPGRFSGRQFSNSRSEMNVSTLELGDSALYLCASSLGGSGSGDTQYFGPGTRLTVL.

The chain recombines TRBV5-6 with TRBJ2-7; 10 bases align to TRBD1. Germline V gives CDR1 SGHDT, CDR2 YYEEEE. This CDR3 spans 15 amino acids. The junction had 7 bases not matched to a gene; V was cut back by 2 bases and J by 5 bases. The CDR3 sequence: CASSFGTGEPHEQYF. The CDR3, as DNA: TGTGCCAGCAGCTTCGGGACAGGGGAGCCCCACGAGCAGTACTTC.

J is TRBJ1-1 and V is TRBV29-1; no definite D call. The CDR3 totals 10 residues. The V gene lost 6 bases and the J gene lost 2 bases, with 4 bases spanning the gap. CDR1 is SQVTM, CDR2 ANQGSEA, per germline. The CDR3 is CSVLNTEAFF. The CDR3 nucleotides read TGCAGCGTGCTCAACACTGAAGCTTTCTTT.

This rearrangement joins TRBV28 to TRBJ1-5; D might be TRBD1 (5 bases). Looked up from germline, CDR1 is MDHEN and CDR2 is SYDVKM. The CDR3 is 19 residues long. V shed 2 bases and J shed 5 bases, with 25 bases lying between them. CDR3 nucleotides: TGTGCCAGCAGTTTAGCATTCGTTACGGGAGCAATCAGGGATCAGCCCCAGCATTTT. Encoded protein: CASSLAFVTGAIRDQPQHF.

The gene calls are TRBV29-1 and TRBJ2-7; D may correspond to TRBD1 or TRBD2 (5 bases each). The CDR3 consists of 12 residues. The germline V gene encodes CDR1 SQVTM and CDR2 ANQGSEA. The V end was cut by 4 bases, the J end by 0 bases, with 7 bases between. Here the CDR3 reads CSVGGSSYEQYF. In DNA, the CDR3 is TGCAGCGTTGGGGGGAGCTCCTACGAGCAGTACTTC.

V and J are TRBV28 and TRBJ2-1; D uncertain. Per germline, CDR1 MDHEN and CDR2 SYDVKM. The length of the CDR3 is 16 residues. Trimming removed 3 bases from V and 1 base from J, with 13 bases in between. CDR3 amino acids: CASSFRRPGSYNEQFF. As DNA, the CDR3 is TGTGCCAGCAGTTTCAGGAGACCAGGATCCTACAATGAGCAGTTCTTC.

This chain joins TRBV28 and TRBJ2-7; TRBD1 matches at 8 bases. The germline CDR1 and CDR2 sequences are MDHEN and SYDVKM. Trimming removed 5 bases from V and 5 bases from J; junction bases left unmatched: 11. The CDR3 extends over 15 amino acids. The CDR3 here is CASSVIGQGADEQYF. The CDR3 nucleotides read TGTGCCAGCAGTGTAATTGGTCAGGGGGCAGACGAGCAGTACTTC.